The 30 T cell receptor beta chains below were found in one sample sequenced in a study of T cells in Graves' hyperthyroidism and ophthalmopathy. Amplification yielded TCR beta CDR3 regions, with RNA transcripts as the source. Using the HTBI primer set, a first-round RT-PCR was run on the TCR CDR3. TCRdb analysed the multiplex PCR reads with MiXCR anew, one entry per CDR3 protein. The repertoire has hundreds of thousands of distinct CDR3 sequences, less than 15% of them found once; the top ten carry roughly 10%. Input material: blood. These receptors were collected from a woman between 18 and 30 years old with Graves' hyperthyroidism.

This clonotype turned up a few times. This chain connects TRBV24-1 to TRBJ2-3, with D perhaps given as TRBD1 or TRBD2 (5 bases each). Germline values: CDR1 KGHDR, CDR2 SFDVKD. V lost 4 bases to trimming and J lost 0 bases, with 13 bases between them. This CDR3 has 16 amino acids. Here the CDR3 reads CATSDLGPASTDTQYF. Here the CDR3 DNA reads TGTGCCACCAGTGACCTGGGACCTGCTAGCACAGATACGCAGTATTTT.

This clonotype was counted a few times. The rearrangement links TRBV29-1 to TRBJ1-1; D gene unclear. This CDR3 spans 16 amino acids. V was pared by 6 bases and J by 1 base, with 21 bases between. The germline V gene has CDR1 SQVTM and CDR2 ANQGSEA. The CDR3 spells CSVPPGQTWGNTEAFF. The DNA of the CDR3 is TGCAGCGTACCCCCCGGCCAAACCTGGGGGAACACTGAAGCTTTCTTT.

This clonotype came up many times. The V call is TRBV12-3 or TRBV12-4, the J call TRBJ1-6; tentative D call: TRBD1 (5 bases). Trimming cost V 6 bases and J 9 bases, with 12 bases left between them. The CDR3 extends over 13 amino acids. The CDR3 sequence: CASRLGGGSPLHF. The CDR3 DNA is TGTGCCAGCAGGCTGGGGGGAGGTTCACCCCTCCACTTT.

This clonotype was observed at least ten times. V usage is TRBV2 and J usage is TRBJ2-7; TRBD1 might be the D (5 bases). Germline-derived CDR1 and CDR2 are SNHLY and FYNNEI. The CDR3 has 14 residues. Trimming took 2 bases from V and 7 from J, leaving 15 bases between them. CDR3 DNA sequence: TGTGCCAGCAGTGAAACATGGGGCCGTCCGGAGCAGTACTTC. Translation gives CASSETWGRPEQYF.

Only a few counts were recorded for this clonotype. The chain combines TRBV6-2 or TRBV6-3 with TRBJ2-7, with a tentative D call TRBD1 (6 bases). Trimming pared 10 bases from V and 4 bases from J, leaving 14 bases between. The CDR3 covers 12 residues. CDR1 MNHEY and CDR2 SVGEGT come from the germline V gene. DNA of the CDR3: TGTGCCACATCAGGGGACCGGTACGAGCAGTACTTC. Translated, it gives CATSGDRYEQYF.

The chain is built from TRBV5-1 and TRBJ2-1; possible D gene TRBD2, 6 bases. This CDR3 has 15 residues. Germline V gene lookup returns CDR1 SGHRS and CDR2 YFSETQ. Trimming stripped 0 bases from V and 8 bases from J, with 15 bases between. The CDR3 sequence is CASSLEGRDSYEQFF. DNA of the CDR3: TGCGCCAGCAGCTTGGAAGGGCGGGATAGCTATGAGCAGTTCTTC.

This clonotype occurred a few times. The rearrangement joins TRBV28 to TRBJ2-1; 7 nucleotides line up with TRBD2. The germline CDR1 and CDR2 sequences are MDHEN and SYDVKM. V was pared by 5 bases and J by 0 bases, with 19 bases of the junction left unmatched. CDR3 length: 20 residues. CDR3 region: CASSPTRWSGEGLSYNEQFF. In DNA, the CDR3 is TGTGCCAGCAGTCCGACGCGGTGGAGCGGGGAAGGGCTCTCCTACAATGAGCAGTTCTTC.

The chain uses TRBV28 and TRBJ2-5, with D maybe TRBD2 (5 bases). Germline V gene data show CDR1 as MDHEN and CDR2 as SYDVKM. CDR3 length equals 12 residues. V lost 8 bases to trimming and J lost 1 base, with 8 bases between them. The chain's CDR3 is CASQRFQETQYF. As DNA, the CDR3 is TGTGCCAGCCAGCGGTTCCAAGAGACCCAGTACTTC.

The gene calls are TRBV7-8 and TRBJ2-1, with 13 bases fitting TRBD2. Looked up from germline, CDR1 is SGHVS and CDR2 is FQNEAQ. The V gene end was trimmed by 5 bases and the J gene end by 6 bases; junction bases not matched to a gene: 4. This CDR3 comprises 15 residues. The chain's CDR3 is CASSVLAGGPNEQFF. CDR3 DNA sequence: TGTGCCAGCAGCGTACTAGCGGGAGGGCCCAATGAGCAGTTCTTC.

The sample holds one count of this clonotype. The chain couples TRBV27 to TRBJ2-1; 8 nucleotides agree with TRBD2. The V and J ends lost 6 bases and 6 bases, in that order; junction bases with no gene match: 10. Per the germline V gene, CDR1 is MNHEY and CDR2 is SMNVEV (reference sequence). The CDR3 extends over 15 amino acids. The CDR3 spells CASRTGTRSLNEQFF. CDR3 in DNA: TGTGCCAGCAGAACCGGGACTAGGAGTCTCAATGAGCAGTTCTTC.

The chain carries TRBV6-1 and TRBJ1-5; 7 bases line up with TRBD1. V shed 5 bases and J 2 bases; nucleotides not matched to a gene: 9. CDR1 is MNHNS, CDR2 SASEGT, per germline. The CDR3 loop spans 16 amino acids. This CDR3 is CASSRTQGVGNQPQHF. The CDR3 bases are TGTGCCAGCAGTCGAACTCAGGGGGTGGGCAATCAGCCCCAGCATTTT.

The chain joins TRBV12-3 or TRBV12-4 to TRBJ2-1; 13 bases map to TRBD2. The length of the CDR3 is 20 residues. With 5 bases clipped from V and 1 base from J, the junction kept 14 bases outside the gene matches. The CDR3 here is CASSPTRTSGRKGSYNEQFF. CDR3 sequence (DNA): TGTGCCAGCAGTCCAACCAGGACTAGCGGGAGAAAGGGGTCCTACAATGAGCAGTTCTTC.

This clonotype has a handful of counts. The J gene is TRBJ1-1, the V gene TRBV6-2 or TRBV6-3; D gene ambiguous. The CDR3 extends over 19 amino acids. V lost 2 bases to trimming and J lost 0 bases, with 22 bases between them. Per the germline V gene, CDR1 is MNHEY and CDR2 is SVGEGT. The chain's CDR3 is CASSYRYQPLSPLNTEAFF. For the CDR3, the DNA is TGTGCCAGCAGTTACAGGTACCAGCCCCTCTCCCCCTTGAACACTGAAGCTTTCTTT.

The rearrangement joins TRBV7-2 to TRBJ1-2, with TRBD1 matching over 7 bases. Per germline, CDR1 SGHTA and CDR2 FQGNSA. CDR3 length equals 13 residues. The V segment lost 3 bases and the J segment 7 bases; nucleotides outside the gene matches: 5. CDR3 protein: CASSFDRESGYTF. The CDR3 bases are TGTGCCAGCAGCTTCGACAGGGAGAGTGGCTACACCTTC.

This clonotype was recorded many times. The V and J genes are TRBV24-1 and TRBJ2-7, with D possibly being TRBD1 or TRBD2 (5 bases each). The CDR3 sequence is 12 residues long. Trimming left V 8 bases short and J 5 bases short, with 12 bases between. The germline gives CDR1 KGHDR, CDR2 SFDVKD. CDR3 in amino acids: CATMTGPHEQYF. The CDR3 DNA is TGTGCCACCATGACGGGACCCCACGAGCAGTACTTC.

The gene calls are TRBV2 and TRBJ2-4; D unclear. Germline V CDR1 and CDR2: SNHLY, FYNNEI. Between the trimmed V and J ends, which lost 4 bases and 8 bases, there was a span of 18 bases. The CDR3 sequence is 15 residues long. The DNA of the CDR3 is TGTGCCAGCAGTGTAGGGCAGGTCTCATCGGACATTCAGTACTTC. It is translated as CASSVGQVSSDIQYF.

This clonotype was detected only a few times. The chain joins TRBV20-1 to TRBJ2-7; 7 bases are shared with TRBD1. Germline CDR1 DFQATT, CDR2 SNEGSKA (reference sequence). The CDR3 has 13 residues. The trim removed 6 bases at V and 3 bases at J, leaving 8 bases unmatched. The CDR3 bases are TGCAGTGCCGTGAGACAGGGAGTCTACGAGCAGTACTTC. It specifies CSAVRQGVYEQYF.

Only a few counts were recorded for this clonotype. A much larger clone differs from this one at a single base, so this may be a read error. The rearrangement joins TRBV28 to TRBJ2-7; 7 bases fit TRBD1. The CDR3 loop spans 15 amino acids. Germline loops: CDR1 MDHEN, CDR2 SYDVKM. V was clipped by 3 bases and J by 8 bases; unmatched bases: 13. CDR3 nucleotides: TGTGCCAGCAGTTTCCTGGACAGGAGTACCCACAAGCAGTACTTC. It specifies CASSFLDRSTHKQYF.

V is TRBV5-1 and J is TRBJ2-5, with D possibly being TRBD2 (6 bases). This CDR3 comprises 14 residues. V lost 1 base and J 3 bases, leaving 10 bases between the germline ends. Germline loops: CDR1 SGHRS, CDR2 YFSETQ. CDR3 coding DNA: TGCGCCAGCAGCTTGACACTAGCCGAAGAGACCCAGTACTTC. Translation gives CASSLTLAEETQYF.

At least ten counts were recorded for this clonotype. The CDR3 reads CASSSNREARETQYF. In DNA form, the CDR3 reads TGTGCCAGCAGCTCCAACCGGGAGGCCAGAGAGACCCAGTACTTC. The chain is built from TRBV7-9 and TRBJ2-5; 7 nucleotides line up with TRBD2. The V segment lost 4 bases and the J segment 4 bases; nucleotides outside the gene matches: 9. Per germline, CDR1 SEHNR and CDR2 FQNEAQ (reference sequence). CDR3 length: 15 amino acids. The complete variable domain, with remaining parts taken from reference TRBV7-9 and TRBJ2-5, reads DTGVSQNPRHKITKRGQNVTFRCDPISEHNRLYWYRQTLGQGPEFLTYFQNEAQLEKSRLLSDRFSAERPKGSFSTLEIQRTEQGDSAMYLCASSSNREARETQYFGPGTRLLVL.

This clonotype was found a few times. The chain employs TRBV7-2 and TRBJ2-7, with unresolved D. The J call is in doubt because the DNA end fits TRBJ2-1 better. The CDR3 loop spans 13 amino acids. The germline V gene encodes CDR1 SGHTA and CDR2 FQGNSA. The CDR3 reads CASSLYRTYEQFF. As DNA, the CDR3 is TGTGCCAGCAGCCTCTATCGTACCTACGAGCAGTTCTTC.

This clonotype came up many times. The chain recombines TRBV6-1 with TRBJ2-1; the match to TRBD1 covers 7 bases. This CDR3 is built from 15 residues. Germline values: CDR1 MNHNS, CDR2 SASEGT. J was trimmed by 2 bases and V by 7 bases; bases with no gene match: 8. The CDR3 bases are TGTGCCAGCATTCCCGACAGGGCCACCTACAATGAGCAGTTCTTC. It specifies CASIPDRATYNEQFF.

There are many counts of this clonotype. The rearrangement links TRBV2 to TRBJ1-1, with D perhaps matching TRBD1 (6 bases). The V end lost 3 bases, the J end lost 2 bases, and 13 bases lay between the germline ends. CDR3 length: 15 residues. The germline gives CDR1 SNHLY, CDR2 FYNNEI. In nucleotides, the CDR3 is TGTGCCAGCAGTGATGGGGGCAGCTACAACACTGAAGCTTTCTTT. It codes for CASSDGGSYNTEAFF.

V is TRBV6-5 and J is TRBJ2-1; no clear D. Germline CDR1 is MNHEY and CDR2 is SVGAGI. The V end was cut by 2 bases, the J end by 7 bases, with 6 bases between. The CDR3 runs 12 residues. The DNA of the CDR3 is TGTGCCAGCAGTTACAAGAATAATGAGCAGTTCTTC. This encodes CASSYKNNEQFF.

This clonotype was counted ten times or more. The chain has TRBV11-2 and TRBJ2-1; D perhaps matches TRBD2 (6 bases). The V gene lost 8 bases and the J gene lost 4 bases, with 21 bases spanning the gap. CDR3 length equals 16 residues. Germline V gene sequence: CDR1 SGHAT, CDR2 FQNNGV. Here the CDR3 DNA reads TGTGCCAGCGGACCCAGGGCGGGACGGGCGTACAATGAGCAGTTCTTC. Translating gives CASGPRAGRAYNEQFF. Combining the CDR3 with reference TRBV11-2 and TRBJ2-1 gives the whole variable domain EAGVAQSPRYKIIEKRQSVAFWCNPISGHATLYWYQQILGQGPKLLIQFQNNGVVDDSQLPKDRFSAERLKGVDSTLKIQPAKLEDSAVYLCASGPRAGRAYNEQFFGPGTRLTVL.

This chain uses TRBV30 with TRBJ2-7; either TRBD1 or TRBD2 may supply D (5 bases each). This CDR3 spans 11 amino acids. Trimming stripped 4 bases from V and 8 bases from J, with 12 bases between. Germline CDR1 is GTSNPN and CDR2 is SVGIG (reference sequence). The CDR3 sequence is CAWTTGRQQYF. Written as DNA, the CDR3 is TGTGCCTGGACTACGGGGCGGCAGCAGTACTTC.

As for this clonotype: A much more abundant neighbour one base away suggests this may be a read error. The chain recombines TRBV2 with TRBJ1-1; D gene ambiguous. Germline CDR1 and CDR2: SNHLY and FYNNEI. The CDR3 totals 12 residues. Trimming removed 3 bases from V and 10 bases from J, with 12 bases in between. The CDR3 reads CASSDRGEGAFF. For the CDR3, the DNA is TGTGCCAGCAGTGATCGCGGGGAGGGAGCTTTCTTT.

In this sample, this clonotype turned up a few times. J is TRBJ2-4 and V is TRBV6-2 or TRBV6-3; D is tentatively TRBD1 or TRBD2 (5 bases each). V was shortened by 0 bases and J by 0 bases, with 12 bases between the two germline ends. CDR1 is MNHEY, CDR2 SVGEGT, per germline. The CDR3 is 17 amino acids. CDR3 in DNA: TGTGCCAGCAGTTACTCTCGGGGCGGCTTAGCCAAAAACATTCAGTACTTC. This codes for CASSYSRGGLAKNIQYF.

The chain carries TRBV7-3 and TRBJ1-1; D not resolved. Trimming pared 5 bases from V and 0 bases from J, leaving 10 bases between. The germline V gene has CDR1 SGHTA and CDR2 FQGTGA. CDR3 length: 14 residues. Here the CDR3 reads CASSNGTVNTEAFF. The CDR3 DNA follows: TGTGCCAGCAGCAACGGCACCGTGAACACTGAAGCTTTCTTT.

This clonotype was observed many times. This rearrangement joins TRBV11-2 to TRBJ2-1; 7 nucleotides agree with TRBD2. With V trimmed by 3 bases and J by 7 bases, 6 bases remained unmatched. The CDR3 contains 14 residues. Germline V gene sequence: CDR1 SGHAT, CDR2 FQNNGV. As DNA, the CDR3 is TGTGCCAGCAGCTTCGAGCGGGAATCGAATGAGCAGTTCTTC. This gives the protein CASSFERESNEQFF.